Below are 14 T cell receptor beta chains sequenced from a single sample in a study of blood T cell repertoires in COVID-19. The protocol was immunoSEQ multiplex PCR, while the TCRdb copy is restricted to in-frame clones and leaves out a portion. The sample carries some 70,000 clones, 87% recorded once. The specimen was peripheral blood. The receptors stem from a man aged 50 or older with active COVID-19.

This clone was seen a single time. CDR3 in DNA: TGTGCCAGCAGCGGGGGGTACAATGAGCAGTTCTTC. It yields the protein CASSGGYNEQFF. The rearrangement joins TRBV5-6 to TRBJ2-1, with D perhaps matching TRBD2 (6 bases). The germline CDR1 and CDR2 sequences are SGHDT and YYEEEE. V shed 4 bases and J shed 4 bases, with 6 bases lying between them. CDR3 length: 12 residues.

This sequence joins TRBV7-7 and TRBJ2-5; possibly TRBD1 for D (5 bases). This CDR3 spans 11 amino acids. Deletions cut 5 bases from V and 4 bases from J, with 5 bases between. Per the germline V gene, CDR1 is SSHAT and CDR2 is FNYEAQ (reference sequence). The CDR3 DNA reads TGTGCCAGCAGCCAGGGAGAGACCCAGTACTTC. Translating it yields CASSQGETQYF.

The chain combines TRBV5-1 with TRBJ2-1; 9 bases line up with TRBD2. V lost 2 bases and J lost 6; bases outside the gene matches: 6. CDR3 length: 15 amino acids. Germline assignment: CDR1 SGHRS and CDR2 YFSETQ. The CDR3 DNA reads TGCGCCAGCAGCTTCGGTAGCGGGGGATTCAATGAGCAGTTCTTC. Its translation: CASSFGSGGFNEQFF.

The DNA of the CDR3 is TGTGCCATCAGACTGGGACAGAATAATTCACCCCTCCACTTT. As protein: CAIRLGQNNSPLHF. This rearrangement joins TRBV10-3 to TRBJ1-6; 7 bases line up with TRBD1. V dropped 6 bases and J dropped 5; count of bases not matched to a gene: 4. There are 14 residues in the CDR3. The germline V gene has CDR1 ENHRY and CDR2 SYGVKD.

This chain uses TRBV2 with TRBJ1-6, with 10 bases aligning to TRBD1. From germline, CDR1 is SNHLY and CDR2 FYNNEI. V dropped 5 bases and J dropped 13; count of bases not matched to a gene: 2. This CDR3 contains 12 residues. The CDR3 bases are TGTGCCAGCAGTTTGGGACAGGGGCCCCTCCACTTT. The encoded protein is CASSLGQGPLHF.

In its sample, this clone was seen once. In nucleotides, the CDR3 is TGTGCCAGCAGTTTATTGGGGCTTGGGGCCTCCTACGAGCAGTACTTC. This codes for CASSLLGLGASYEQYF. The chain has TRBV28 and TRBJ2-7; TRBD1 might be the D (5 bases). The V end was cut by 1 base, the J end by 0 bases, with 13 bases between. The CDR3 totals 16 residues. Germline loops: CDR1 MDHEN, CDR2 SYDVKM.

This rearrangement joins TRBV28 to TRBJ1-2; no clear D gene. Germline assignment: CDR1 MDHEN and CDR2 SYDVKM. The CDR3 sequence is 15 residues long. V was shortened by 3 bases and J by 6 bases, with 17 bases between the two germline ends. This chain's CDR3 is CASSFVSPQGDGYTF. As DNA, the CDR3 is TGTGCCAGCAGTTTTGTATCCCCTCAAGGAGATGGCTACACCTTC.

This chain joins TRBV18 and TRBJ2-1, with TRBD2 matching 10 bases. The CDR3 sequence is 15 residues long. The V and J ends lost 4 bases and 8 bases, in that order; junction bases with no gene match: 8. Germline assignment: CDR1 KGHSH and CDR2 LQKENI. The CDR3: CASSLASGRLDEQFF. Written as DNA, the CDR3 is TGTGCCAGCTCACTCGCTAGCGGGAGACTCGATGAGCAGTTCTTC.

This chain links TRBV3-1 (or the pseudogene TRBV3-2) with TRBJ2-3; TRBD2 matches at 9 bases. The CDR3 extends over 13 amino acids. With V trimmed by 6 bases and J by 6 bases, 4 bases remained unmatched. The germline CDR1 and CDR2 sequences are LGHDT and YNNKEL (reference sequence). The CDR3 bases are TGTGCCAGCAGTCCTAGCGGGACGGATACGCAGTATTTT. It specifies CASSPSGTDTQYF.

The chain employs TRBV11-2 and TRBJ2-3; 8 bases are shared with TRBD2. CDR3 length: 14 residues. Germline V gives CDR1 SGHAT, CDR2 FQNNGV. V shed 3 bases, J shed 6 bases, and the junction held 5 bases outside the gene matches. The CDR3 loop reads CASSLSGSMDTQYF. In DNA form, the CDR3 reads TGTGCCAGCAGCTTGAGCGGGAGTATGGATACGCAGTATTTT.

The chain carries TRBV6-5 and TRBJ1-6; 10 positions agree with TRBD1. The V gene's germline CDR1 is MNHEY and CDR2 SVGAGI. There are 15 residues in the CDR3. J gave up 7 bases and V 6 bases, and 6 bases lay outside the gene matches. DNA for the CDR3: TGTGCCAGCAGACCCGGGACAGGGGACAATTCACCCCTCCACTTT. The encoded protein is CASRPGTGDNSPLHF.

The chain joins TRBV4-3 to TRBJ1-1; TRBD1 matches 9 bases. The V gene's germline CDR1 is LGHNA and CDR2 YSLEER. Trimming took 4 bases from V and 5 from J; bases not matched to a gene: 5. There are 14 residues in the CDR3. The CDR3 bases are TGCGCCAGCAGCCCTTGGACAGGGGATACTGAAGCTTTCTTT. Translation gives CASSPWTGDTEAFF.

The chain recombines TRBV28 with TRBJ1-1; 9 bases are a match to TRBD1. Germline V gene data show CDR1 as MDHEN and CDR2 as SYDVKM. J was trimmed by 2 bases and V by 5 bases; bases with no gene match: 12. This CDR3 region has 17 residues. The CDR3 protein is CASSPGTGYRRNTEAFF. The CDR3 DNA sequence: TGTGCCAGCAGTCCCGGGACAGGGTACAGAAGAAACACTGAAGCTTTCTTT.

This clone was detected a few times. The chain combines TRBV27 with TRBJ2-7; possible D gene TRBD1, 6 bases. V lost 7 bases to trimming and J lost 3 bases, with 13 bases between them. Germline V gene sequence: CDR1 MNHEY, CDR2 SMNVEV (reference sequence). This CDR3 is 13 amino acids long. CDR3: CASMPTGLYEQYF. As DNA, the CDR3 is TGTGCCAGCATGCCGACAGGCCTCTACGAGCAGTACTTC.